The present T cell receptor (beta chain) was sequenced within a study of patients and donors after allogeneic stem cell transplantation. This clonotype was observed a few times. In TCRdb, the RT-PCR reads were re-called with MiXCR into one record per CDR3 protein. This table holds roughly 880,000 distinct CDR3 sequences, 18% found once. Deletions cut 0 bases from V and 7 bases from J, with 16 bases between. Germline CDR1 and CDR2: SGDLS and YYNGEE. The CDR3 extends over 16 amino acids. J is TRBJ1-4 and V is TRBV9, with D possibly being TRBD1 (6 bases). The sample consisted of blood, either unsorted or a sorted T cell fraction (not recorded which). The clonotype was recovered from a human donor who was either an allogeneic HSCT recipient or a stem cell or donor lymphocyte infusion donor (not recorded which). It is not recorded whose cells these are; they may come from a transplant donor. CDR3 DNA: TGTGCCAGCAGCGTAGAGGGTATGACAGGAACTGAAAAACTGTTTTTT. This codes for CASSVEGMTGTEKLFF.